This TCR beta chain comes out of a study of OX40 agonist ivuxolimab in advanced cancers. On the study more broadly: Participants averaged around 60 years of age (range roughly 20 to 90) and were approximately 81% male.

Germline CDR1 and CDR2: LNHDA and SQIVND (reference sequence). The ends lost 0 bases at V and 4 bases at J; junction bases unmatched: 9. The CDR3 covers 16 residues. Generated by immunoSEQ multiplex PCR, the TCRdb table keeps only in-frame clones and is missing some. The table lists tens of thousands of clones, about 90% of them singletons. The gene calls are TRBV19 and TRBJ2-7; 7 nucleotides line up with TRBD1. The starting material was CD4+ or CD8+ T cells sorted from blood, obtained in a trial of the OX40 agonist ivuxolimab. This clonotype was obtained from an adult with an advanced solid tumor such as melanoma, head and neck, liver or kidney cancer. In DNA form, the CDR3 reads TGTGCCAGTAGTATAGACCAAGAGACAGGGCTTTACGAGCAGTACTTC. Translating it yields CASSIDQETGLYEQYF.